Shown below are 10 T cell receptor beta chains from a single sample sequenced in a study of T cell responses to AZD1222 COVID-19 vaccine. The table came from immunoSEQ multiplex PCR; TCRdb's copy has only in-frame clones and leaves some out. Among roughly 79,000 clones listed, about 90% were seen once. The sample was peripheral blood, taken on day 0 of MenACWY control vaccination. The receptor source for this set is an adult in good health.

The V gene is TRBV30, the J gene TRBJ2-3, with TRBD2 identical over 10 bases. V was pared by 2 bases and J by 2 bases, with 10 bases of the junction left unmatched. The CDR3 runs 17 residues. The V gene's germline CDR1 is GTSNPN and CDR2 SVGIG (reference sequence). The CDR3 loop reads CAWSSGGAGSLTDTQYF. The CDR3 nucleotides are TGTGCCTGGAGTAGCGGGGGGGCCGGGTCCCTCACAGATACGCAGTATTTT.

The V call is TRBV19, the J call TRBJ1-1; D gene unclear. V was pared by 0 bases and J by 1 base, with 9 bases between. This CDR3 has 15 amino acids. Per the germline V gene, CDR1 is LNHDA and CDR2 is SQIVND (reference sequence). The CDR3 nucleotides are TGTGCCAGTAGTATAGAGGGAAGGGCGAACACTGAAGCTTTCTTT. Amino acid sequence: CASSIEGRANTEAFF.

In DNA, the CDR3 is TGTGCCAGCAGCTTCCAAGGGGGCCTCTCCCTGGGCTACACCTTC. Translating it yields CASSFQGGLSLGYTF. The chain is built from TRBV11-2 and TRBJ1-2; the match to TRBD1 covers 7 bases. Germline loops: CDR1 SGHAT, CDR2 FQNNGV. The V segment lost 3 bases and the J segment 8 bases; nucleotides outside the gene matches: 12. The CDR3 is 15 residues long.

DNA for the CDR3: TGTGCCAGCAGCCCCGGGGGGCCTAGCACAGATACGCAGTATTTT. This codes for CASSPGGPSTDTQYF. This rearrangement joins TRBV7-2 to TRBJ2-3; D possibly corresponds to TRBD2 (7 bases). CDR1 and CDR2 from the germline V gene are SGHTA and FQGNSA. The germline V and J ends were trimmed by 5 bases and 0 bases, with 12 bases remaining between them. CDR3 length: 15 residues.

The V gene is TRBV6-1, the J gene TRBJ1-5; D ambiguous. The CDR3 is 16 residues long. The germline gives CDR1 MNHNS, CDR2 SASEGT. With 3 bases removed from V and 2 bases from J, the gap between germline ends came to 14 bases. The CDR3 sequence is CASSEQEGGGNQPQHF. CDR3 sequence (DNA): TGTGCCAGCAGTGAGCAAGAGGGTGGGGGCAATCAGCCCCAGCATTTT.

CDR3 bases: TGTGCCAGCAGTTCTCTGCTCGACATTCGTGTTGGCTCTGGGGCCAACGTCCTGACTTTC. Its protein is CASSSLLDIRVGSGANVLTF. V and J are TRBV6-2 or TRBV6-3 and TRBJ2-6; D is ambiguous. Germline assignment: CDR1 MNHEY and CDR2 SVGEGT. This CDR3 region has 20 residues. The ends were cut back, 4 bases at V and 0 bases at J, with 22 bases in the middle.

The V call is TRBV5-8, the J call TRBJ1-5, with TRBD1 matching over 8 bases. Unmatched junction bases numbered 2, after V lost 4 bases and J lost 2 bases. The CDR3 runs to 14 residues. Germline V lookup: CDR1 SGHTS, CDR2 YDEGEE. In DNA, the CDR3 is TGTGCCAGCAGCGGGACAGGAGGCAATCAGCCCCAGCATTTT. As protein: CASSGTGGNQPQHF.

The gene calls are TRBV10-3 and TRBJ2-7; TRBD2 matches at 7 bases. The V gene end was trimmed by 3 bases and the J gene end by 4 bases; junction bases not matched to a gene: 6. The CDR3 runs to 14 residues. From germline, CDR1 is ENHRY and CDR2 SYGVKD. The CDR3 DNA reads TGTGCCATCAGTGATCTAGCGGCGGGTTACGAGCAGTACTTC. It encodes CAISDLAAGYEQYF.

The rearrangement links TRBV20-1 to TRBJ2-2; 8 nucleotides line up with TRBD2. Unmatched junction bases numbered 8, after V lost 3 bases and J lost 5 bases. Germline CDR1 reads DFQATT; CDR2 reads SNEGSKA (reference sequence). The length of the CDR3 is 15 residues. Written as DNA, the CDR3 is TGCAGTGCTAGTCGAGCGGGAGATGGTACCGGGGAGCTGTTTTTT. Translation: CSASRAGDGTGELFF.

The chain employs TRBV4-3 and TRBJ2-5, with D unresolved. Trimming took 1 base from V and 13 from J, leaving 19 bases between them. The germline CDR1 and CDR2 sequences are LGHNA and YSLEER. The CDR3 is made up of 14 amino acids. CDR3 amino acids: CASSQVHLGTVRYF. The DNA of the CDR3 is TGCGCCAGCAGCCAAGTCCACCTCGGCACGGTCCGGTACTTC.